This TCR beta chain was captured in a study of blood T cells in healthy people across ages (dated by TCRdb to the mid-2010s). Concerning the study at large: Template switching captured roughly one uniquely barcoded TCR beta cDNA molecule per two T cells in model experiments. To avoid experimental bias, donors of different ages were distributed randomly across sequencing lanes. The study analyzed two additional independent replicas of 1 million unique cDNA reads from the same blood draw for two donors, one aged 18 to 29 and one aged 80 or older. Using deep sequencing normalized with unique cDNA molecular identifiers, the study measured how TCR beta repertoire diversity changes with age. The donors were split into four age groups: young (average 16 years), middle-aged (roughly 42), aged (approximately 60) and long-lived (roughly 80).

Donors were 40 or so systemically healthy Caucasian individuals from Russia aged about 6 to 100 years. Each donor gave 8 to 10 milliliters of peripheral blood, drawn into EDTA-treated Vacutainer tubes. Ficoll-Paque density-gradient centrifugation was used to isolate PBMCs, with at least 6 million per sample. Trizol reagent was used to extract total RNA from PBMCs, with at least 5.5 micrograms per sample. Naive CD45RAhigh/CD27high T cell percentages were measured by flow cytometry on a PBMC aliquot from every donor. What the authors observed across the whole study: The long-lived group showed more naive CD4+ T cells, fewer expanded clones and increased TCR diversity than the aged group, suggesting age selection. Donor CMV infection status was unknown, potentially confounding age-related changes in expanded clonotypes. Estimates of total diversity based on one million sequenced T cells were regarded as lower bounds and as underestimates. Observed TCR beta diversity correlated strongly with the percentage of naive T cells measured by flow cytometry. Conclusive comparison of naive and antigen-experienced compartments was prevented by the profiling of bulk unsorted PBMCs. Observed TCR beta diversity per million T cells fell roughly linearly with age, and a significant reduction was already apparent by age roughly 40.

The protocol used for the library was 5' RACE. The listed sequencing device is Illumina HiSeq 2500. A second PCR of roughly 7 to 11 cycles was performed with a sample-barcoded 5' primer and a J-beta primer mix. A template-switch 5' adaptor carrying 12 random nucleotides introduced a unique molecular identifier onto each TCR beta cDNA molecule. Each sample yielded at least 3 million CDR3-containing paired-end reads. First-strand cDNA synthesis was performed from all RNA using the Mint cDNA synthesis kit, with priming by a TRBC-specific oligonucleotide. Following uracil-DNA glycosylase treatment, all cDNA underwent a first 18-cycle PCR with the universal primers M1SS and BC2_uni_R. The study's own analysis went as follows. Each sample was normalized by randomly selecting 1 million high-quality reads, each carrying a distinct molecular identifier. Reads sharing molecular identifiers were discarded rather than binned into consensus sequences. MiTCR, with a Q25 quality threshold and the strictest error-elimination algorithm, was used for CDR3 identification, clonotype clustering and error correction. Lower-bound total TCR beta diversity was estimated with a nonparametric unseen species model using Euler transformation. The public sequencing data were trimmed at Q25 with fastp and processed into clonotypes with MiXCR by TCRdb, which kept only in-frame beta chains. Rows with one shared CDR3 protein collapse into an entry with the most common genes and DNA. These V and J calls derive from TCRdb rather than the authors' analysis. This sample comprises roughly 1,500,000 distinct CDR3 sequences, around 35% of them detected only once. Around 10% of the sample rests with the top ten.

The CDR3 starts with the cysteine, ends with the phenylalanine, and has 20 residues. Only the CDR3 region is kept as DNA, spanning 60 bases read in frame from base 1. CDR1 is given as MNHNS and CDR2 as SASEGT, both from the germline V gene. At the junction V is shortened by 6 bases and J by 0 bases; bases outside the gene matches: 15. With respect to this clonotype: What this receptor recognizes is not known. The input lacks base qualities; no much larger clone sits a single base away.

The receptor was derived from a woman aged 25-40 years in good health. Recombination connected TRBV6-1 to TRBJ2-1; 12 nucleotides in the junction match TRBD2. What was sequenced was blood. The DNA is as follows: TGTGCCAGCAGCAGACAGGGGACTAGCGGGTATCAAAGCTCCTACAATGAGCAGTTCTTC. This codes for CASSRQGTSGYQSSYNEQFF.